The 32 T cell receptor beta chains below all came from one sample that was sequenced in a study of cytomegalovirus exposure and HLA in healthy donors. A multiplex PCR was run with 60 Vbeta primers and 13 Jbeta primers. TCRdb's copy holds only in-frame clones and misses some; the assay was immunoSEQ multiplex PCR. The sample contains fewer than 200,000 clones, 70% to 90% of which appear only once. The sample was PBMCs. The receptors come from a woman between 18 and 29 years old in good health and CMV-seronegative.

This clone is a singleton in its sample. The V call is TRBV5-1, the J call TRBJ2-6; 10 nucleotides align to TRBD1. The CDR3 covers 18 residues. Looked up from germline, CDR1 is SGHRS and CDR2 is YFSETQ. Trimming cost V 2 bases and J 4 bases; bases outside gene matches: 9. The CDR3 DNA follows: TGCGCCAGCAGCTTTGGGGACAGGGGAACGGCAGGGGCCAACGTCCTGACTTTC. It encodes CASSFGDRGTAGANVLTF.

V gene TRBV5-8 combines with J gene TRBJ1-6, with D possibly being TRBD1 (5 bases). V gave up 0 bases and J gave up 3 bases, with 7 bases separating them. Per the germline V gene, CDR1 is SGHTS and CDR2 is YDEGEE. This CDR3 has 15 residues. The CDR3 sequence: CASSLGTNYNSPLHF. The CDR3 coding sequence is TGTGCCAGCAGCTTGGGGACAAACTATAATTCACCCCTCCACTTT.

This clone came up a few times. The gene calls are TRBV5-1 and TRBJ1-2, with 9 positions matching TRBD1. The CDR3 runs to 16 residues. V lost 1 base and J lost 8; bases outside the gene matches: 12. The germline gives CDR1 SGHRS, CDR2 YFSETQ. This chain's CDR3 is CASSLRTGAAVGGYTF. In nucleotides, the CDR3 is TGCGCCAGCAGCTTGCGGACAGGGGCGGCCGTGGGGGGCTACACCTTC.

This chain uses TRBV14 with TRBJ2-7; no clear D gene. This CDR3 is built from 13 residues. V was clipped by 3 bases and J by 6 bases, with 12 bases between them. Germline-derived CDR1 and CDR2 are SGHDN and FVKESK. Written as DNA, the CDR3 is TGTGCCAGCAGCCACAATACTTATGGCGAGCAGTACTTC. This codes for CASSHNTYGEQYF.

This chain uses TRBV19 with TRBJ2-7; 9 nucleotides line up with TRBD1. The J segment lost 7 bases and the V segment lost 5 bases, leaving 12 bases of the junction unmatched. Germline V gene sequence: CDR1 LNHDA, CDR2 SQIVND (reference sequence). The length of the CDR3 is 15 residues. CDR3 DNA: TGTGCCAGTAGTCTGTCTTCGGGACAGGGTGGTGAGCAGTACTTC. It is translated as CASSLSSGQGGEQYF.

The J gene is TRBJ1-4, the V gene TRBV6-5; possible D gene TRBD1, 5 bases. The CDR3 extends over 14 amino acids. V shed 10 bases and J shed 3 bases, with 15 bases lying between them. Germline loops: CDR1 MNHEY, CDR2 SVGAGI. The CDR3 spells CAIKTGGSNEKLFF. The CDR3 DNA is TGTGCCATAAAAACAGGAGGGTCTAATGAAAAACTGTTTTTT.

The rearrangement joins TRBV19 to TRBJ1-5; TRBD1 matches at 7 bases. The junction had 5 bases not matched to a gene; V was cut back by 8 bases and J by 4 bases. The CDR3 is 13 residues long. Germline CDR1 reads LNHDA; CDR2 reads SQIVND (reference sequence). CDR3 sequence reads: CASLGQLNQPQHF. CDR3 nucleotide sequence: TGTGCCAGTCTGGGACAGCTTAATCAGCCCCAGCATTTT.

The rearrangement uses TRBV19 and TRBJ1-5; a possible D gene is TRBD1 (5 bases). The V and J ends lost 4 bases and 2 bases respectively, with 9 bases between them. Germline CDR1 LNHDA, CDR2 SQIVND (reference sequence). CDR3 length: 14 amino acids. The CDR3 protein is CASSNRRGNQPQHF. The CDR3 coding sequence is TGTGCCAGTAGTAACCGCAGGGGCAATCAGCCCCAGCATTTT.

The chain combines TRBV25-1 with TRBJ2-5, with D possibly matching TRBD2 (6 bases). The CDR3 runs to 14 residues. Looked up from germline, CDR1 is MGHDK and CDR2 is SYGVNS. V lost 7 bases and J 5 bases, leaving 17 bases between the germline ends. The DNA for the CDR3 is TGTGCCAGCAACCCCCGGGGCAGCGGGGAGACCCAGTACTTC. Translated, it gives CASNPRGSGETQYF. Together with reference TRBV25-1 and TRBJ2-5, the CDR3 gives the full variable domain: EADIYQTPRYLVIGTGKKITLECSQTMGHDKMYWYQQDPGMELHLIHYSYGVNSTEKGDLSSESTVSRIRTEHFPLTLESARPSHTSQYLCASNPRGSGETQYFGPGTRLLVL.

The V gene is TRBV19, the J gene TRBJ2-7, with 7 bases that match TRBD2. The junction had 4 bases not matched to a gene; V was cut back by 6 bases and J by 2 bases. CDR1 and CDR2 from the germline V gene are LNHDA and SQIVND (reference sequence). The CDR3 contains 13 residues. The CDR3 DNA reads as TGTGCCAGTAGCCCGGGACTAACCTACGAGCAGTACTTC. Protein: CASSPGLTYEQYF. The full variable domain, rest sourced from reference TRBV19 and TRBJ2-7, is DGGITQSPKYLFRKEGQNVTLSCEQNLNHDAMYWYRQDPGQGLRLIYYSQIVNDFQKGDIAEGYSVSREKKESFPLTVTSAQKNPTAFYLCASSPGLTYEQYFGPGTRLTVT.

The genes are TRBV29-1 and TRBJ1-1, with D possibly matching TRBD1 (6 bases). Trimming stripped 7 bases from V and 1 base from J, with 10 bases between. Per germline, CDR1 SQVTM and CDR2 ANQGSEA. The CDR3 loop spans 12 amino acids. The CDR3: CSALGQNTEAFF. DNA of the CDR3: TGCAGCGCTCTGGGACAGAACACTGAAGCTTTCTTT.

V is TRBV7-8 and J is TRBJ1-5, with 11 positions matching TRBD1. The junction had 5 bases not matched to a gene; V was cut back by 3 bases and J by 4 bases. This CDR3 is 16 amino acids long. The germline CDR1 and CDR2 sequences are SGHVS and FQNEAQ. CDR3 loop: CASSFNRDRGNQPQHF. The CDR3, as DNA: TGTGCCAGCAGCTTTAACCGGGACAGGGGGAATCAGCCCCAGCATTTT.

This chain connects TRBV18 to TRBJ2-2, with 9 bases that match TRBD2. CDR1 and CDR2 from the germline V gene are KGHSH and LQKENI. The CDR3 runs 16 residues. V shed 1 base and J 1 base; nucleotides not matched to a gene: 1. As DNA, the CDR3 is TGTGCCAGCTCACCACTAGCGGGAGTGAACACCGGGGAGCTGTTTTTT. Translated, it gives CASSPLAGVNTGELFF.

The chain joins TRBV6-5 to TRBJ1-2, with D possibly matching TRBD1 (5 bases). The V gene's germline CDR1 is MNHEY and CDR2 SVGAGI. Trimming shortened V by 2 bases and J by 5 bases, and 9 bases separated the two germline ends. There are 13 residues in the CDR3. The CDR3 region has the DNA TGTGCCAGCAGTTACGTCGACAGTTATGGCTACACCTTC. Translating it yields CASSYVDSYGYTF.

The table lists this clone with a few counts. This chain links TRBV29-1 with TRBJ2-1; tentatively, D is TRBD1 (6 bases). Germline V gives CDR1 SQVTM, CDR2 ANQGSEA. The CDR3 length is 15 residues. V dropped 0 bases and J dropped 3 bases, with 12 bases sitting between them. The CDR3 sequence is CSVEDPTGHYNEQFF. CDR3 DNA: TGCAGCGTTGAAGATCCGACAGGTCACTACAATGAGCAGTTCTTC.

The rearrangement joins TRBV4-1 to TRBJ1-5; tentative D call: TRBD1 (6 bases). The V gene lost 1 base and the J gene lost 3 bases, with 13 bases spanning the gap. Germline assignment: CDR1 MGHRA and CDR2 YSYEKL. The CDR3 is made up of 16 amino acids. This chain's CDR3 is CASSQGWGGANQPQHF. DNA of the CDR3: TGCGCCAGCAGCCAAGGATGGGGGGGGGCCAATCAGCCCCAGCATTTT.

Concerning this clone: One end of the junction is discordant with germline, which a read error may explain. This chain connects TRBV7-9 to TRBJ1-1; D gene unclear. CDR1 is SEHNR and CDR2 is FQNEAQ in the germline V gene (reference sequence). The CDR3 extends over 12 amino acids. This CDR3 reads CSSSLSQAEAFF. The CDR3 DNA reads as TGTTCCAGCAGCTTAAGCCAGGCCGAAGCTTTCTTT.

This chain joins TRBV29-1 and TRBJ2-2; D may be TRBD2 (5 bases). The V gene lost 4 bases and the J gene lost 2 bases, with 11 bases spanning the gap. CDR3 size: 14 residues. Germline V gene data show CDR1 as SQVTM and CDR2 as ANQGSEA. CDR3: CSVGLYGNTGELFF. The CDR3 nucleotides read TGCAGCGTTGGACTATATGGTAACACCGGGGAGCTGTTTTTT.

The rearrangement joins TRBV14 to TRBJ1-1; no clear D. The CDR3 is made up of 12 amino acids. Germline CDR1 is SGHDN and CDR2 is FVKESK. V gave up 3 bases and J gave up 8 bases, with 10 bases separating them. For the CDR3, the DNA is TGTGCCAGCAGCCACAGTATCCTCGAAGCTTTCTTT. Translation gives CASSHSILEAFF.

This rearrangement joins TRBV10-3 to TRBJ2-7, with TRBD1 as a possible D gene (7 bases). This CDR3 has 14 residues. V was trimmed by 7 bases and J by 2 bases, leaving 15 bases between them. Germline-derived CDR1 and CDR2 are ENHRY and SYGVKD. Here the CDR3 DNA reads TGTGCCATCACTGCCAGGGGGGATACCTACGAGCAGTACTTC. Translation: CAITARGDTYEQYF.

The J gene is TRBJ2-5, the V gene TRBV30; D not certain. Germline V gene lookup returns CDR1 GTSNPN and CDR2 SVGIG (reference sequence). V was pared by 4 bases and J by 4 bases, with 7 bases between. The CDR3 loop spans 11 amino acids. The CDR3 is CAWTVRETQYF. In DNA form, the CDR3 reads TGTGCCTGGACAGTCCGAGAGACCCAGTACTTC.

This clone was seen just once. The rearrangement uses TRBV5-1 and TRBJ1-1; D is possibly TRBD1 (5 bases). CDR1 and CDR2 from the germline V gene are SGHRS and YFSETQ. Trimming removed 3 bases at V and 0 bases at J, with 9 bases between. CDR3 length: 14 amino acids. CDR3 sequence reads: CASSSRAMNTEAFF. The CDR3 DNA is TGCGCCAGCAGCTCCAGGGCGATGAACACTGAAGCTTTCTTT.

V usage is TRBV5-6 and J usage is TRBJ2-6; TRBD1 is a possible D gene (6 bases). The CDR3 is 16 amino acids. The germline CDR1 and CDR2 sequences are SGHDT and YYEEEE. Trimming pared 5 bases from V and 0 bases from J, leaving 12 bases between. CDR3 residues: CASSRQVNSGANVLTF. The CDR3 region has the DNA TGTGCCAGCAGTCGACAGGTGAACTCTGGGGCCAACGTCCTGACTTTC.

CDR3 sequence (DNA): TGTGCCAGCAGCGGACCCCGGGACAGGGGAATTTGGGACTATGGCTACACCTTC. Protein product: CASSGPRDRGIWDYGYTF. This chain uses TRBV9 with TRBJ1-2; TRBD1 matches 10 bases. Trimming removed 3 bases from V and 3 bases from J; junction bases left unmatched: 14. Per the germline V gene, CDR1 is SGDLS and CDR2 is YYNGEE. This CDR3 has 18 residues.

This sequence joins TRBV6-5 and TRBJ2-5; 7 bases fit TRBD1. The CDR3 has 13 amino acids. Germline V lookup: CDR1 MNHEY, CDR2 SVGAGI. The V segment lost 6 bases and the J segment 5 bases; nucleotides outside the gene matches: 6. CDR3 sequence: CASRQRQGETQYF. CDR3 sequence (DNA): TGTGCCAGCAGACAGCGACAGGGTGAGACCCAGTACTTC.

Note on this clone: Other DNA sequences from this sample encode an identical CDR3 as well. The chain recombines TRBV5-1 with TRBJ1-1; no firm D call. The CDR3 contains 13 residues. Trimming cost V 2 bases and J 1 base, with 6 bases left between them. Germline V gene sequence: CDR1 SGHRS, CDR2 YFSETQ. The chain's CDR3 is CASSLGGNTEAFF. CDR3 DNA sequence: TGCGCCAGCAGCTTAGGAGGGAACACTGAAGCTTTCTTT.

V gene TRBV4-1 combines with J gene TRBJ1-2; possibly TRBD1 for D (6 bases). Trimming pared 0 bases from V and 3 bases from J, leaving 11 bases between. There are 15 residues in the CDR3. Germline V gene data show CDR1 as MGHRA and CDR2 as YSYEKL. In nucleotides, the CDR3 is TGCGCCAGCAGCCAAGACAGGGGTCGTGACTATGGCTACACCTTC. It is translated as CASSQDRGRDYGYTF.

V gene TRBV10-3 combines with J gene TRBJ2-5; 10 bases map to TRBD1. CDR1 and CDR2 from the germline V gene are ENHRY and SYGVKD. V dropped 6 bases and J dropped 6; count of bases not matched to a gene: 7. This CDR3 has 14 residues. The chain's CDR3 is CAIRGTGESQTQYF. In nucleotides, the CDR3 is TGTGCCATCAGGGGGACAGGGGAATCGCAGACCCAGTACTTC.

This clone was counted a few times. V and J are TRBV7-9 and TRBJ2-7; D possibly corresponds to TRBD2 (5 bases). Trimming pared 5 bases from V and 4 bases from J, leaving 12 bases between. Looked up from germline, CDR1 is SEHNR and CDR2 is FQNEAQ (reference sequence). CDR3 length: 13 residues. The CDR3 DNA follows: TGTGCCAGCAGCAAACGGCTAGCTTACGAGCAGTACTTC. Its protein product is CASSKRLAYEQYF.

This rearrangement joins TRBV9 to TRBJ2-5; 7 nucleotides agree with TRBD1. This CDR3 has 15 residues. J gave up 5 bases and V 3 bases, and 10 bases lay outside the gene matches. The germline CDR1 and CDR2 sequences are SGDLS and YYNGEE. CDR3 bases: TGTGCCAGCAGCGCCGGACAGGCCCAGGTCGAGACCCAGTACTTC. Its translation: CASSAGQAQVETQYF.

The gene calls are TRBV6-5 and TRBJ1-1; 8 bases line up with TRBD1. CDR3 size: 15 residues. The J segment lost 4 bases and the V segment lost 0 bases, leaving 4 bases of the junction unmatched. The germline V gene has CDR1 MNHEY and CDR2 SVGAGI. CDR3 protein: CASSYSWTGSTEAFF. CDR3 sequence (DNA): TGTGCCAGCAGTTACTCCTGGACAGGGAGCACTGAAGCTTTCTTT.

This chain links TRBV5-6 with TRBJ2-7; 7 bases agree with TRBD2. Germline V gene lookup returns CDR1 SGHDT and CDR2 YYEEEE. V gave up 0 bases and J gave up 3 bases; unmatched junction bases: 9. This CDR3 contains 16 residues. The CDR3 DNA reads as TGTGCCAGCAGCTTGGGGAGCGGGAAACCTTACTACGAGCAGTACTTC. Its translation is CASSLGSGKPYYEQYF.